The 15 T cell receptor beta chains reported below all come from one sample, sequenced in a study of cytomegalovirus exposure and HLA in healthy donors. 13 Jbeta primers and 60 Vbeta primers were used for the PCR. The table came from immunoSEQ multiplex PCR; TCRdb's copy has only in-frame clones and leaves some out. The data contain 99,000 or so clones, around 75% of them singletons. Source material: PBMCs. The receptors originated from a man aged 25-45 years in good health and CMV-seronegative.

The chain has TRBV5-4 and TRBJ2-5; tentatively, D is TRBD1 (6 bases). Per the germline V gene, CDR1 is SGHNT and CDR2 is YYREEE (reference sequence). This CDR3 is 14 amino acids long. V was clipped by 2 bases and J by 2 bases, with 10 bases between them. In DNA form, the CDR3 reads TGTGCCAGCAGCTTCGGGACACATCAAGAGACCCAGTACTTC. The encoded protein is CASSFGTHQETQYF.

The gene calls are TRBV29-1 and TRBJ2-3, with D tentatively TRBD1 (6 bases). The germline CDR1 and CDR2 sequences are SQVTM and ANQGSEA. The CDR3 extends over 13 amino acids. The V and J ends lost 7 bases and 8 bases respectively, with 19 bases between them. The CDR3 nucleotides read TGCAGCGACCGGGACAATGTTTTAGGTACGCAGTATTTT. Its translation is CSDRDNVLGTQYF.

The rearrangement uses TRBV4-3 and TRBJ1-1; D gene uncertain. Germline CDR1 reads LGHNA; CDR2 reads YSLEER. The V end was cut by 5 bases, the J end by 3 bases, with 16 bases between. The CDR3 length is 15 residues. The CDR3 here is CASSAGRDKHTEAFF. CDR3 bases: TGCGCCAGCAGCGCAGGACGGGATAAGCACACTGAAGCTTTCTTT.

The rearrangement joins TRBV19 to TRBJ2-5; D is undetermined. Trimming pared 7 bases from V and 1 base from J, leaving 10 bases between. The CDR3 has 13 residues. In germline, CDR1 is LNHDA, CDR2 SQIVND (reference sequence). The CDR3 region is CASNGRSQETQYF. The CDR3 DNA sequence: TGTGCCAGTAATGGGCGCAGCCAAGAGACCCAGTACTTC.

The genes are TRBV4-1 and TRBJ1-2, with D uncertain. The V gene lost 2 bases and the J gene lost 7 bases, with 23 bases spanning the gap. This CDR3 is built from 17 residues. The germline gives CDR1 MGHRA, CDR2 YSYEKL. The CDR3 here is CASSQSSSGITWGGYTF. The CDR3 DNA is TGCGCCAGCAGCCAATCGAGTTCGGGAATCACTTGGGGTGGCTACACCTTC.

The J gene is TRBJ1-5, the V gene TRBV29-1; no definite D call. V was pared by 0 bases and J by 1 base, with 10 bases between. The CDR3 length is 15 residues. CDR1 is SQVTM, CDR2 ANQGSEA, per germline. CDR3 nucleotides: TGCAGCGTTGAAGAAAAGGGAGAAAGCAATCAGCCCCAGCATTTT. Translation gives CSVEEKGESNQPQHF.

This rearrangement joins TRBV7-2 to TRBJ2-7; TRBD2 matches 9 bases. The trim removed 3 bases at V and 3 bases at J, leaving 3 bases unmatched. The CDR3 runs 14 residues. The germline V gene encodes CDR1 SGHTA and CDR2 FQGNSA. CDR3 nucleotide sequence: TGTGCCAGCAGCTTGGGTAGCGGGGGCTACGAGCAGTACTTC. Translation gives CASSLGSGGYEQYF.

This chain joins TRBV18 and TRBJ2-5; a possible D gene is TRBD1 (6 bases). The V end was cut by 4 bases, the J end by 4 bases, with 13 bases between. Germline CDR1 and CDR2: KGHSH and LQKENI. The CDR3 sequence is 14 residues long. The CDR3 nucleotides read TGTGCCAGCTCACAACAGGGTTTCTCAGAGACCCAGTACTTC. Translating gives CASSQQGFSETQYF.

The CDR3 is CASRTGGSYEQYF. CDR3 sequence (DNA): TGTGCCTCTCGGACAGGGGGCTCCTACGAGCAGTACTTC. This rearrangement joins TRBV30 to TRBJ2-7, with TRBD1 identical over 10 bases. V trimming: 7 bases; J trimming: 0 bases; junction bases outside the gene matches: 3. This CDR3 has 13 residues. Germline V CDR1 and CDR2: GTSNPN, SVGIG (reference sequence).

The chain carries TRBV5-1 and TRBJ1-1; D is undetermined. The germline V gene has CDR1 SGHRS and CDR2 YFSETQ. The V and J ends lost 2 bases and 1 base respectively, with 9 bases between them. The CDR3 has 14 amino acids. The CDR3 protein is CASSLFSGNTEAFF. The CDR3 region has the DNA TGCGCCAGCAGCTTATTTTCGGGGAACACTGAAGCTTTCTTT.

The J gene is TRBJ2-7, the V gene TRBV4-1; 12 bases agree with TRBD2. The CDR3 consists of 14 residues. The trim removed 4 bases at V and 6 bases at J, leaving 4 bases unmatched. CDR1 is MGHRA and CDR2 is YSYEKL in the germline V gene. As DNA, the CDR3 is TGCGCCAGCAGCCCGACTAGCGGGAGTGTCGAGCAGTACTTC. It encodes CASSPTSGSVEQYF.

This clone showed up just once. The chain's CDR3 is CASSPGAKLFF. As DNA, the CDR3 is TGTGCCAGCAGCCCAGGGGCAAAACTGTTTTTT. The rearrangement links TRBV11-2 to TRBJ1-4; a weak D match, TRBD1 (6 bases). Germline values: CDR1 SGHAT, CDR2 FQNNGV. CDR3 length: 11 amino acids. Trimming removed 5 bases from V and 10 bases from J, with 8 bases in between.

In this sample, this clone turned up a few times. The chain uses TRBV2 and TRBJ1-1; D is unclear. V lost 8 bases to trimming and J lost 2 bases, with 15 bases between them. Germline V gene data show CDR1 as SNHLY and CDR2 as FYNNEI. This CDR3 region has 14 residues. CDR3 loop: CASGYMLGNTEAFF. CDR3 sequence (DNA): TGTGCCAGCGGGTACATGTTGGGCAACACTGAAGCTTTCTTT.

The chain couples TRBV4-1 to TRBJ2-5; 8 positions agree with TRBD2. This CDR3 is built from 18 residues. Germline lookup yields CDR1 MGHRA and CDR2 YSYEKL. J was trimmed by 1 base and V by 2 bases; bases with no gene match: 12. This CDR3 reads CASSQLLTRAGGQETQYF. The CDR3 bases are TGCGCCAGCAGCCAACTCCTCACCAGGGCGGGGGGCCAAGAGACCCAGTACTTC.

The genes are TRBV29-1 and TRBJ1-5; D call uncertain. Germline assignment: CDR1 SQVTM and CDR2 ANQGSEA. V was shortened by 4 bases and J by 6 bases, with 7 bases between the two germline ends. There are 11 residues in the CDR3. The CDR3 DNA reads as TGCAGCGTTGGAGGTGGTCAGCCCCAGCATTTT. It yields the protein CSVGGGQPQHF.